One and the same sample provided the 20 T cell receptor beta chains below, sequenced in a study of T cells in Graves' hyperthyroidism and ophthalmopathy. The investigators amplified TCR beta CDR3 regions from RNA transcripts. HTBI primers were the set used in a first-round RT-PCR of the TCR CDR3. Each CDR3 protein gets one entry after TCRdb re-called the multiplex PCR reads with MiXCR. Among about 420,000 distinct CDR3 sequences listed, around 14% were seen once. The sample comprised blood. The receptor set was obtained from a woman aged 18-35 years with Graves' hyperthyroidism.

The CDR3 spells CASSPATDTQYF. The DNA for the CDR3 is TGTGCCAGTAGTCCCGCCACAGATACGCAGTATTTT. This sequence joins TRBV19 and TRBJ2-3; no clear D gene. CDR3 size: 12 residues. Germline V gives CDR1 LNHDA, CDR2 SQIVND (reference sequence). V lost 5 bases to trimming and J lost 2 bases, with 5 bases between them.

V gene TRBV6-6 combines with J gene TRBJ1-2; tentatively, D is TRBD1 (6 bases). V lost 0 bases to trimming and J lost 2 bases, with 13 bases between them. CDR3 length equals 16 residues. Per the germline V gene, CDR1 is MNHNY and CDR2 is SVGAGI (reference sequence). CDR3 in amino acids: CASSYSTLGQNYGYTF. CDR3 nucleotide sequence: TGTGCCAGCAGTTACTCGACCTTGGGACAAAACTATGGCTACACCTTC.

In this sample, this clonotype turned up many times. The rearrangement joins TRBV5-1 to TRBJ2-7, with D uncertain. V gave up 1 base and J gave up 4 bases, with 12 bases separating them. Germline V gives CDR1 SGHRS, CDR2 YFSETQ. This CDR3 is 14 amino acids long. The CDR3 protein is CASSLSTSEYEQYF. DNA for the CDR3: TGCGCCAGCAGCTTGTCCACCAGCGAATACGAGCAGTACTTC.

This clonotype showed up many times. The chain has TRBV7-8 and TRBJ2-3, with TRBD2 identical over 11 bases. V lost 3 bases and J lost 2; bases outside the gene matches: 4. This CDR3 is built from 16 residues. Germline V CDR1 and CDR2: SGHVS, FQNEAQ. The CDR3 sequence: CASSLASGGTTDTQYF. CDR3 DNA sequence: TGTGCCAGCAGCTTGGCTAGCGGGGGGACCACAGATACGCAGTATTTT.

This clonotype was found once. The chain has TRBV2 and TRBJ2-3; either TRBD1 or TRBD2 may fit D (6 bases each). The germline V gene has CDR1 SNHLY and CDR2 FYNNEI. V gave up 5 bases and J gave up 5 bases, with 14 bases separating them. This CDR3 contains 14 residues. The CDR3 DNA is TGTGCCAGCAGTCGGAGGGGGGCGGGAGATACGCAGTATTTT. Translating it yields CASSRRGAGDTQYF.

This clonotype was counted many times. The chain combines TRBV13 with TRBJ2-7; no clear D. V was clipped by 8 bases and J by 5 bases, with 13 bases between them. Looked up from germline, CDR1 is PRHDT and CDR2 is FYEKMQ (reference sequence). The CDR3 is made up of 12 amino acids. The CDR3 reads CASSYGRNEQYF. The CDR3, as DNA: TGTGCCAGCTCCTATGGGCGGAACGAGCAGTACTTC.

The chain has TRBV27 and TRBJ2-5, with 10 bases lining up with TRBD2. V lost 3 bases and J lost 0; bases outside the gene matches: 7. This CDR3 region has 17 residues. Per the germline V gene, CDR1 is MNHEY and CDR2 is SMNVEV (reference sequence). The CDR3 sequence: CASSFSLAGDYQETQYF. The DNA for the CDR3 is TGTGCCAGCAGTTTTTCCCTAGCGGGGGATTACCAAGAGACCCAGTACTTC.

This clonotype has more than one count but fewer than ten. The chain employs TRBV19 and TRBJ1-5, with no clear D. The germline V gene has CDR1 LNHDA and CDR2 SQIVND (reference sequence). There are 14 residues in the CDR3. The V end lost 4 bases, the J end lost 6 bases, and 13 bases lay between the germline ends. CDR3 region: CASSTSGGRQPQHF. DNA of the CDR3: TGTGCCAGTAGTACCTCCGGCGGGCGTCAGCCCCAGCATTTT.

A note on this clonotype: A much larger clone is a single base away; this may be a read error. The chain joins TRBV28 to TRBJ2-1; 10 bases agree with TRBD2. CDR3 size: 15 residues. The germline V gene encodes CDR1 MDHEN and CDR2 SYDVKM. The CDR3 DNA is TGTGCCAGCAGTTTGTTAGCGGGAGGCCTCAATGAGCAGCTCTTC. Protein product: CASSLLAGGLNEQLF.

Ten or more counts support this clonotype. The CDR3 loop reads CASSGLSGSDTQYF. CDR3 coding DNA: TGTGCCAGTAGTGGGCTAAGCGGATCAGATACGCAGTATTTT. The chain couples TRBV19 to TRBJ2-3, with D possibly TRBD2 on 5 matching bases. Trimming removed 5 bases at V and 4 bases at J, with 13 bases between. CDR1 and CDR2 from the germline V gene are LNHDA and SQIVND (reference sequence). This CDR3 is built from 14 residues.

This clonotype was detected ten times or more. The chain employs TRBV3-1 and TRBJ1-1, with D perhaps matching TRBD1 (6 bases). V lost 3 bases to trimming and J lost 6 bases, with 14 bases between them. The CDR3 totals 14 residues. Looked up from germline, CDR1 is LGHDT and CDR2 is YNNKEL (reference sequence). The CDR3 spells CASSQYGGPAEAFF. In DNA, the CDR3 is TGTGCCAGCAGCCAGTACGGGGGCCCAGCTGAAGCTTTCTTT.

This clonotype was detected ten times or more. The V and J genes are TRBV11-2 and TRBJ2-7; 8 bases agree with TRBD2. CDR1 is SGHAT, CDR2 FQNNGV, per germline. J was trimmed by 2 bases and V by 3 bases; bases with no gene match: 9. The CDR3 totals 16 residues. The CDR3 coding sequence is TGTGCCAGCAGCTTTCGGCGCGCGGGAGGCACCTACGAGCAGTACTTC. Translation: CASSFRRAGGTYEQYF.

Ten or more counts support this clonotype. The chain uses TRBV18 and TRBJ1-1; tentatively, D is TRBD1 (6 bases). V lost 0 bases and J 2 bases, leaving 13 bases between the germline ends. The germline V gene encodes CDR1 KGHSH and CDR2 LQKENI. CDR3 length: 16 amino acids. The CDR3 region has the DNA TGTGCCAGCTCACCACCACGAGGGGGTTCCAACACTGAAGCTTTCTTT. Its translation: CASSPPRGGSNTEAFF.

This clonotype came up many times. The chain has TRBV7-8 and TRBJ2-2, with 12 bases that match TRBD2. The CDR3 runs to 17 residues. Looked up from germline, CDR1 is SGHVS and CDR2 is FQNEAQ. V shed 5 bases and J 0 bases; nucleotides not matched to a gene: 4. CDR3 loop: CASSQGLAGSNTGELFF. CDR3 bases: TGTGCCAGCAGCCAAGGACTAGCGGGGTCGAACACCGGGGAGCTGTTTTTT.

This clonotype came up many times. This chain connects TRBV5-1 to TRBJ1-2; the match to TRBD1 covers 7 bases. Germline V gene lookup returns CDR1 SGHRS and CDR2 YFSETQ. Losses at the gene ends were 4 bases for V and 0 bases for J; bases not matched to a gene: 9. This CDR3 has 16 amino acids. Here the CDR3 reads CASSNLRDRANYGYTF. For the CDR3, the DNA is TGCGCCAGCAGCAATCTCCGGGACAGAGCTAACTATGGCTACACCTTC.

V gene TRBV5-1 combines with J gene TRBJ2-7; tentatively, D is TRBD2 (5 bases). The V end lost 2 bases, the J end lost 3 bases, and 12 bases lay between the germline ends. The germline V gene encodes CDR1 SGHRS and CDR2 YFSETQ. The CDR3 contains 14 residues. CDR3 DNA: TGCGCCAGCAGCTTAGCGGAGCGCCTCTACGAGCAGTACTTC. Translation: CASSLAERLYEQYF.

This clonotype was seen repeatedly, ten times or more. The CDR3 here is CASSLEQVATEAFF. For the CDR3, the DNA is TGTGCCAGCAGCTTAGAACAGGTGGCCACTGAAGCTTTCTTT. This chain connects TRBV7-9 to TRBJ1-1; possible D gene TRBD1, 5 bases. This CDR3 is 14 amino acids long. Trimming removed 1 base at V and 4 bases at J, with 10 bases between. Germline-derived CDR1 and CDR2 are SEHNR and FQNEAQ (reference sequence).

This clonotype was seen ten or more times. The V and J genes are TRBV20-1 and TRBJ1-6, with D possibly TRBD1 on 6 matching bases. Germline assignment: CDR1 DFQATT and CDR2 SNEGSKA (reference sequence). CDR3 length: 13 amino acids. Trimming stripped 3 bases from V and 6 bases from J, with 9 bases between. Written as DNA, the CDR3 is TGCAGTGCTAGGGACAGCCCTAATTCACCCCTCCACTTT. Translated, it gives CSARDSPNSPLHF.

This clonotype was observed at least ten times. This chain connects TRBV7-3 to TRBJ2-2; D may be TRBD2 (5 bases). Trimming removed 5 bases at V and 5 bases at J, with 9 bases between. CDR3 size: 13 residues. From germline, CDR1 is SGHTA and CDR2 FQGTGA. This CDR3 is CASSETGTGELFF. The CDR3 coding sequence is TGTGCCAGCAGCGAAACGGGGACCGGGGAGCTGTTTTTT.

This clonotype occurred many times. The chain has TRBV28 and TRBJ1-5, with D perhaps matching TRBD1 (6 bases). This CDR3 region has 15 residues. Germline assignment: CDR1 MDHEN and CDR2 SYDVKM. The V and J ends lost 4 bases and 7 bases respectively, with 17 bases between them. CDR3 region: CASSSPGPRGQPQHF. Written as DNA, the CDR3 is TGTGCCAGCAGTTCACCCGGGCCGAGGGGGCAGCCCCAGCATTTT.